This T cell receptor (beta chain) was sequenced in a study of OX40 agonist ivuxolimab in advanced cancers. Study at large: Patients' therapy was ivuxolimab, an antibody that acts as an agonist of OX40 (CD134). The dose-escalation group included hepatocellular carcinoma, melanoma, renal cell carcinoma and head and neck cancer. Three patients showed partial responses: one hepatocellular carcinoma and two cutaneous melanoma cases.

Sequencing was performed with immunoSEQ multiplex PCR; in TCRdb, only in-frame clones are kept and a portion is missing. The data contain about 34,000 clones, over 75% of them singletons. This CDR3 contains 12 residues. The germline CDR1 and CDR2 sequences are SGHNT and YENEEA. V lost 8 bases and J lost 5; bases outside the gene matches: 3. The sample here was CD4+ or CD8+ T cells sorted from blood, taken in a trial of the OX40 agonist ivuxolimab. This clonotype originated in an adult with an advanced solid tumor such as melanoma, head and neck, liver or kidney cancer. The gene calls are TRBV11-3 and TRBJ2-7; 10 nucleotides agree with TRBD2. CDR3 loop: CASATSGDEQYF. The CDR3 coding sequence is TGTGCCAGCGCCACTAGCGGGGACGAGCAGTACTTC.